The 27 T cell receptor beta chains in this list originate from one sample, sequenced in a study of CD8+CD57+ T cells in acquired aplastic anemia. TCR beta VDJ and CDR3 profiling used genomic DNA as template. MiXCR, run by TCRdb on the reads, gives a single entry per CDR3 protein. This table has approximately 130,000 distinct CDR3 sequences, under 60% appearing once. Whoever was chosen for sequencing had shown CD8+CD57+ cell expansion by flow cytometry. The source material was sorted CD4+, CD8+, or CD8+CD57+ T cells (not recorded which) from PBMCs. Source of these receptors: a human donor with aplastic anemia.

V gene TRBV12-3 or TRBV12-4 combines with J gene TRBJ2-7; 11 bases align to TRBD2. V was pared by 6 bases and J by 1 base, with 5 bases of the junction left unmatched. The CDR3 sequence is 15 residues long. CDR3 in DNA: TGTGCCAGCAGACGGGGACTAGCGGCTTCCTACGAGCAGTACTTC. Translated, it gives CASRRGLAASYEQYF.

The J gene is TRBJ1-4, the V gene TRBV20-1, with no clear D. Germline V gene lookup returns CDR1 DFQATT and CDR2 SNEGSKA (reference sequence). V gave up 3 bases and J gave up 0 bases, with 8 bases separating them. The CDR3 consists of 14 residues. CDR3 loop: CSASPRATNEKLFF. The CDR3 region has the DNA TGCAGTGCTAGCCCCCGGGCAACTAATGAAAAACTGTTTTTT.

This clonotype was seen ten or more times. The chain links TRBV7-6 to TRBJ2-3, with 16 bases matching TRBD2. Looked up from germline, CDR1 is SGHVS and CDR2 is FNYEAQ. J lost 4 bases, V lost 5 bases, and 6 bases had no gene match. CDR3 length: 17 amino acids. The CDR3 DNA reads TGTGCCAGCAGCCCTGGGACTAGCGGGGGGGACGCAGATACGCAGTATTTT. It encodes CASSPGTSGGDADTQYF.

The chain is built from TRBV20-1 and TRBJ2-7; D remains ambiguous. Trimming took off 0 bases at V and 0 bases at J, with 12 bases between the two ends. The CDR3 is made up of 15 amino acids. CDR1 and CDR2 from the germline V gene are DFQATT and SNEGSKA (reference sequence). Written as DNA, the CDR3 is TGCAGTGCTAGAGACCCGCAGGTCGTCTCCTACGAGCAGTACTTC. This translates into CSARDPQVVSYEQYF.

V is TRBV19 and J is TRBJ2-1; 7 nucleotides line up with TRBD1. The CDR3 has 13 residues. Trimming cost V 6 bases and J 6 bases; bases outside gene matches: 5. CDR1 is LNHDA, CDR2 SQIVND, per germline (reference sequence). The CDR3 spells CASSPGQCNEQFF. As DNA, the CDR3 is TGTGCCAGTAGCCCGGGACAGTGCAATGAGCAGTTCTTC.

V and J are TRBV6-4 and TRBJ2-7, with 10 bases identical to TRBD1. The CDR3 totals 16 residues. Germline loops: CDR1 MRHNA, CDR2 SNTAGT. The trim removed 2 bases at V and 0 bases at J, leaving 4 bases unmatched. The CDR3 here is CASSDPGQGISYEQYF. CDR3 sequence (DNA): TGTGCCAGCAGTGACCCGGGACAGGGGATCTCCTACGAGCAGTACTTC.

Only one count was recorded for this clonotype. The CDR3 region has the DNA TGTGCCACCAGCAGGGATCACTCCTATAATTCACCCCTCCACTTT. It encodes CATSRDHSYNSPLHF. The J gene is TRBJ1-6, the V gene TRBV15; D is undetermined. The ends were cut back, 3 bases at V and 0 bases at J, with 6 bases in the middle. Germline CDR1 and CDR2: LNHNV and YYDKDF (reference sequence). This CDR3 region has 15 residues. Based on the CDR3 plus reference TRBV15 and TRBJ1-6, the full variable domain is DAMVIQNPRYQVTQFGKPVTLSCSQTLNHNVMYWYQQKSSQAPKLLFHYYDKDFNNEADTPDNFQSRRPNTSFCFLDIRSPGLGDTAMYLCATSRDHSYNSPLHFGNGTRLTVT.

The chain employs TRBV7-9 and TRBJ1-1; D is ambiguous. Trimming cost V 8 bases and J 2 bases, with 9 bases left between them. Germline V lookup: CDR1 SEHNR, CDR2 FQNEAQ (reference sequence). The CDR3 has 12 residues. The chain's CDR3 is CASVGKNTEAFF. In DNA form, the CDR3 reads TGTGCCAGCGTAGGGAAAAACACTGAAGCTTTCTTT.

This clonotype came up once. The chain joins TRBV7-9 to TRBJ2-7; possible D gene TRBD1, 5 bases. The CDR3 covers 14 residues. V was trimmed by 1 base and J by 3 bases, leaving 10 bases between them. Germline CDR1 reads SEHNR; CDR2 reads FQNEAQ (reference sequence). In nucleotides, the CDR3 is TGTGCCAGCAGCTTAGTAGGGGATGGCTACGAGCAGTACTTC. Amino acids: CASSLVGDGYEQYF.

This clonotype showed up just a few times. CDR3 amino acids: CASRRQGVYEQYF. CDR3 sequence (DNA): TGTGCCAGCAGACGACAGGGGGTCTACGAGCAGTACTTC. The chain is built from TRBV12-3 or TRBV12-4 and TRBJ2-7; 9 positions agree with TRBD1. CDR3 length: 13 residues. After removal of 6 bases from V and 3 bases from J, the junction contained 3 bases not matched to a gene.

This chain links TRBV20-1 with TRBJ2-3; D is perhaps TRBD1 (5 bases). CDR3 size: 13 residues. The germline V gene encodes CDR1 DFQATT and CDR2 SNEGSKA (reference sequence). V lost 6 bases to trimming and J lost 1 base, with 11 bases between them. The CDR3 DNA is TGCAGTGCCTTAGACAGCGGCACAGATACGCAGTATTTT. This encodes CSALDSGTDTQYF.

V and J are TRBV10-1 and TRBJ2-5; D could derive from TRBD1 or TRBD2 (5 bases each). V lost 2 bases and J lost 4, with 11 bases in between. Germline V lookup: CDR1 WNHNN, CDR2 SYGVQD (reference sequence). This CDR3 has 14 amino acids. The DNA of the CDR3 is TGCGCCAGCAGTGAGACAGGTGCGGGAGAGACCCAGTACTTC. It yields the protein CASSETGAGETQYF.

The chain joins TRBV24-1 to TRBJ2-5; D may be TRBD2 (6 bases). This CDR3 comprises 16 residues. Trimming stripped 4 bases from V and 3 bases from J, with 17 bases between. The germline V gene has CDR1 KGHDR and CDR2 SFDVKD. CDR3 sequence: CATSDHGVGRKETQYF. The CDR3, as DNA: TGTGCCACCAGTGACCACGGCGTGGGGAGGAAAGAGACCCAGTACTTC.

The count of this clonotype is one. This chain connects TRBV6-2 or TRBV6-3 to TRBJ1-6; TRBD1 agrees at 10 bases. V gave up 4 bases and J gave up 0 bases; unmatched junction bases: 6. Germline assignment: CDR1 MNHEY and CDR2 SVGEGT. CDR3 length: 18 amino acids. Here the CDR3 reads CASSSRDRGFSYNSPLHF. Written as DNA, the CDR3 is TGTGCCAGCAGTTCCCGGGACAGGGGTTTCTCCTATAATTCACCCCTCCACTTT.

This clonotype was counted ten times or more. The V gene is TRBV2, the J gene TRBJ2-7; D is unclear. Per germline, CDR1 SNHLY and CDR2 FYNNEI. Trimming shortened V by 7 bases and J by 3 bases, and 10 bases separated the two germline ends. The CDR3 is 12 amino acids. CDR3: CASMGGRYEQYF. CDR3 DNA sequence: TGTGCCAGCATGGGCGGACGCTACGAGCAGTACTTC.

CDR3 protein: CASSEYTGRFAEAFF. CDR3 nucleotides: TGCGCCAGCAGTGAGTACACAGGGAGATTCGCTGAAGCTTTCTTT. This rearrangement joins TRBV10-2 to TRBJ1-1, with D maybe TRBD1 (6 bases). V was cut by 1 base and J by 6 bases, with 15 bases left in between. This CDR3 is 15 amino acids long. Germline V CDR1 and CDR2: WSHSY, SAAADI.

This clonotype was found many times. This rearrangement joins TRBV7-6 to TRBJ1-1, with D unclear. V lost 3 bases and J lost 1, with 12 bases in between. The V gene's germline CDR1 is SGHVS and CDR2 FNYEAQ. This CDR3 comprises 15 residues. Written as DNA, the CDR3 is TGTGCCAGCAGCTTGAAACCGTTGGGGAACACTGAAGCTTTCTTT. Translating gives CASSLKPLGNTEAFF.

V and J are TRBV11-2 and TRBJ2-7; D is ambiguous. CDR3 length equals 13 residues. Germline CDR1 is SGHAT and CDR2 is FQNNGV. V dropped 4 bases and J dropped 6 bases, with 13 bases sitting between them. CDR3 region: CASSSYGKAEQYF. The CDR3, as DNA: TGTGCCAGCAGCTCCTACGGAAAAGCCGAGCAGTACTTC. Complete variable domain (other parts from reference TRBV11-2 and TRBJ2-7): EAGVAQSPRYKIIEKRQSVAFWCNPISGHATLYWYQQILGQGPKLLIQFQNNGVVDDSQLPKDRFSAERLKGVDSTLKIQPAKLEDSAVYLCASSSYGKAEQYFGPGTRLTVT.

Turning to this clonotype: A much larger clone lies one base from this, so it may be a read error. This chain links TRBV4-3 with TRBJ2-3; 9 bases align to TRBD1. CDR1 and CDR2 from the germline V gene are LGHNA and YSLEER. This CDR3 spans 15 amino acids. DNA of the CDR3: TGCGCCAGCAGCTCCGGGACAGGGTATATGGATACGCGGTATTTT. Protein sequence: CASSSGTGYMDTRYF.

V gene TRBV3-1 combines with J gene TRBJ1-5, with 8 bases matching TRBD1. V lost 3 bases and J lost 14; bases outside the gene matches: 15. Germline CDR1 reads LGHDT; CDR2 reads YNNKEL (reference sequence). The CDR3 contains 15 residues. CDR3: CASSQDQDRVYYEHF. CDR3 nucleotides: TGTGCCAGCAGCCAGGATCAGGACAGGGTCTACTACGAGCATTTT.

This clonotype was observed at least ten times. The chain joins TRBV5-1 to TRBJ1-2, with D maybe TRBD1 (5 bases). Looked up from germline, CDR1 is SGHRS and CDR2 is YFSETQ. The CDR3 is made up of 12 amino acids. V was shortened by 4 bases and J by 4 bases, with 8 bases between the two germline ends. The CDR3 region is CASSPTAYGYTF. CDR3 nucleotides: TGCGCCAGCAGCCCGACAGCCTATGGCTACACCTTC.

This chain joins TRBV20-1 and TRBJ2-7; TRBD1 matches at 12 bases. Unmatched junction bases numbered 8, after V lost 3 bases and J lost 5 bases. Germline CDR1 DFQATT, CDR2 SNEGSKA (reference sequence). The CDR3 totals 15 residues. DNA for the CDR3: TGCAGTGCTAGCAGACCGGGACAGGGGGCCCACGAGCAGTACTTC. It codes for CSASRPGQGAHEQYF.

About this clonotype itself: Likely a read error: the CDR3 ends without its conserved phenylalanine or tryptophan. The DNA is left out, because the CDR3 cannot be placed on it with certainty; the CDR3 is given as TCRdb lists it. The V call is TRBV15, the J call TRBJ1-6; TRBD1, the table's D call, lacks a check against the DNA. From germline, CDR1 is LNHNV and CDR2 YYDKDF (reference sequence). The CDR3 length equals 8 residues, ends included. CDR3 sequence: CATHSGTG.

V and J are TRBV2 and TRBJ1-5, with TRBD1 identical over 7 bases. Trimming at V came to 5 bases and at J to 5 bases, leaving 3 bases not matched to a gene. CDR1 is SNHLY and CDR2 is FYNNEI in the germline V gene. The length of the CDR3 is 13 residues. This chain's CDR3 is CASSPTGYQPQHF. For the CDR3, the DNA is TGTGCCAGCAGTCCGACAGGGTATCAGCCCCAGCATTTT.

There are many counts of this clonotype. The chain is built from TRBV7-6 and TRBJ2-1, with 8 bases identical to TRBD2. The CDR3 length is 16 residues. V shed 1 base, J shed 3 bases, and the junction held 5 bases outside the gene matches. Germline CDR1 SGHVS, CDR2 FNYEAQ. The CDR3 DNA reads TGTGCCAGCAGCTTAGAAGCGGGAGAATACTACAATGAGCAGTTCTTC. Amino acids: CASSLEAGEYYNEQFF.

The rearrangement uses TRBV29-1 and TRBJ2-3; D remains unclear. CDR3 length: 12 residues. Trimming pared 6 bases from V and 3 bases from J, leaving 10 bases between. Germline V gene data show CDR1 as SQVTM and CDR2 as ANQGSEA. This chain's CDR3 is CSVREQTDTQYF. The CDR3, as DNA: TGCAGCGTACGCGAGCAGACAGATACGCAGTATTTT.

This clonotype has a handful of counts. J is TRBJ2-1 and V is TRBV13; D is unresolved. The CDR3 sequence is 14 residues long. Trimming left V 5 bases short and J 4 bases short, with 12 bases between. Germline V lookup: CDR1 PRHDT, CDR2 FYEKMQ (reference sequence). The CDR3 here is CASSPRLGYNEQFF. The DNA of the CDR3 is TGTGCCAGCAGCCCGCGACTGGGTTACAATGAGCAGTTCTTC.